The rows below give T cell receptor beta chains drawn from one sample of a study of identical twins. Each CDR3 protein gets one entry after TCRdb re-called the 5' RACE reads with MiXCR. The data show around 1.7 million distinct CDR3 sequences, less than 40% seen once. What was sequenced was cord blood. Receptors originate from a newborn girl in good health. The CDR3 runs from the conserved cysteine through the conserved F or W. The order of the fields is J gene, V gene, clone size, D gene, CDR3 protein, CDR3 DNA. D genes are given only for firm matches. Size values are once, few and many counts, or a class for expanded clones, and some rows have none.

J gene: TRBJ2-1; V gene: TRBV10-3; clone size: few; D gene: TRBD2; CDR3 protein: CAISESRTSGRGGFNNEQFF; CDR3 DNA: TGTGCCATCAGTGAGTCGAGGACTAGCGGGAGAGGGGGATTTAACAATGAGCAGTTCTTC
J gene: TRBJ2-2; V gene: TRBV28; clone size: few; D gene: TRBD1; CDR3 protein: CASRYRGPLAGELFF; CDR3 DNA: TGTGCCAGCAGATACAGGGGCCCTTTGGCCGGGGAGCTGTTTTTT
J gene: TRBJ2-2; V gene: TRBV28; clone size: NA; D gene: NA; CDR3 protein: CASTLGGNTGELFF; CDR3 DNA: TGTGCCAGCACCCTAGGGGGGAACACCGGGGAGCTGTTTTTT
J gene: TRBJ1-4; V gene: TRBV12-3/TRBV12-4; clone size: NA; D gene: TRBD1; CDR3 protein: CASSFRSGGEKLFF; CDR3 DNA: TGTGCCAGCAGTTTTCGGTCAGGGGGAGAAAAACTGTTTTTT
J gene: TRBJ1-4; V gene: TRBV4-1; clone size: few; D gene: NA; CDR3 protein: CASSQDQGMTNEKLFF; CDR3 DNA: TGCGCCAGCAGCCAAGATCAGGGGATGACTAATGAAAAACTGTTTTTT
J gene: TRBJ2-1; V gene: TRBV5-1; clone size: NA; D gene: TRBD2; CDR3 protein: CASSLPGLASTGEQFF; CDR3 DNA: TGCGCCAGCAGCCTTCCGGGACTAGCTTCTACGGGTGAGCAGTTCTTC
J gene: TRBJ2-7; V gene: TRBV2; clone size: NA; D gene: NA; CDR3 protein: CASGSRRTPYEQYF; CDR3 DNA: TGTGCCAGCGGAAGCCGACGGACGCCCTACGAGCAGTACTTC
J gene: TRBJ2-3; V gene: TRBV11-2; clone size: NA; D gene: NA; CDR3 protein: CASSPPLDRPRDTQYF; CDR3 DNA: TGTGCCAGCAGCCCCCCCCTCGACAGGCCGAGAGATACGCAGTATTTT
J gene: TRBJ1-3; V gene: TRBV29-1; clone size: few; D gene: NA; CDR3 protein: CSVDPAASGNTIYF; CDR3 DNA: TGCAGCGTTGATCCCGCCGCCTCTGGAAACACCATATATTTT
J gene: TRBJ2-7; V gene: TRBV6-2/TRBV6-3; clone size: few; D gene: NA; CDR3 protein: CASSYSTRLYEQYF; CDR3 DNA: TGTGCCAGCAGTTACTCGACGAGGCTCTACGAGCAGTACTTC
J gene: TRBJ2-1; V gene: TRBV11-3; clone size: NA; D gene: TRBD1; CDR3 protein: CASPRDRDDEQFF; CDR3 DNA: TGTGCCAGCCCTCGGGACAGGGATGATGAGCAGTTCTTC
J gene: TRBJ1-5; V gene: TRBV20-1; clone size: NA; D gene: NA; CDR3 protein: CSARWGHLNQPQHF; CDR3 DNA: TGCAGTGCTAGATGGGGACACCTCAATCAGCCCCAGCATTTT
J gene: TRBJ2-3; V gene: TRBV20-1; clone size: NA; D gene: NA; CDR3 protein: CSATGLERGGADTQYF; CDR3 DNA: TGCAGTGCTACCGGACTCGAGCGTGGTGGTGCAGATACGCAGTATTTT
J gene: TRBJ2-7; V gene: TRBV29-1; clone size: few; D gene: NA; CDR3 protein: CSVELEGGPPYEQYF; CDR3 DNA: TGCAGCGTTGAATTAGAGGGAGGCCCTCCCTACGAGCAGTACTTC
J gene: TRBJ2-7; V gene: TRBV27; clone size: NA; D gene: TRBD2; CDR3 protein: CASRGSGSIYNEQYF; CDR3 DNA: TGTGCCAGCAGAGGAAGCGGGAGTATTTACAATGAGCAGTACTTC
J gene: TRBJ1-1; V gene: TRBV5-1; clone size: NA; D gene: NA; CDR3 protein: CACSLATAFTEAFF; CDR3 DNA: TGCGCCTGCAGCTTGGCGACAGCTTTCACTGAAGCTTTCTTT
J gene: TRBJ2-1; V gene: TRBV20-1; clone size: few; D gene: NA; CDR3 protein: CSAVRGSYNEQFF; CDR3 DNA: TGCAGTGCTGTCAGGGGATCCTACAATGAGCAGTTCTTC
J gene: TRBJ1-2; V gene: TRBV6-4; clone size: NA; D gene: NA; CDR3 protein: CASSDGTGPSYGYTF; CDR3 DNA: TGTGCCAGCAGTGACGGAACAGGGCCTAGCTATGGCTACACCTTC
J gene: TRBJ2-4; V gene: TRBV29-1; clone size: many; D gene: NA; CDR3 protein: CSVVPDKIAKNIQYF; CDR3 DNA: TGCAGCGTTGTGCCGGACAAAATAGCCAAAAACATTCAGTACTTC
J gene: TRBJ2-1; V gene: TRBV5-1; clone size: NA; D gene: NA; CDR3 protein: CASSLGGTINEQFF; CDR3 DNA: TGCGCCAGCAGCTTGGGGGGGACCATCAATGAGCAGTTCTTC
J gene: TRBJ2-5; V gene: TRBV12-3/TRBV12-4; clone size: many; D gene: NA; CDR3 protein: CASSLYSETQYF; CDR3 DNA: TGTGCCAGCAGTTTGTACTCGGAGACCCAGTACTTC
J gene: TRBJ1-1; V gene: TRBV10-3; clone size: NA; D gene: NA; CDR3 protein: CAIKGQNTEAFF; CDR3 DNA: TGTGCCATCAAGGGACAGAACACTGAAGCTTTCTTT
J gene: TRBJ1-1; V gene: TRBV4-1; clone size: NA; D gene: NA; CDR3 protein: CASSQVATGAFF; CDR3 DNA: TGCGCCAGCAGCCAAGTGGCCACTGGAGCTTTCTTT
J gene: TRBJ2-4; V gene: TRBV6-1; clone size: NA; D gene: TRBD1; CDR3 protein: CASRDGTGIRSSLAKNIQYF; CDR3 DNA: TGTGCCAGCAGGGACGGGACAGGGATACGGAGTTCCTTAGCCAAAAACATTCAGTACTTC
J gene: TRBJ2-1; V gene: TRBV9; clone size: NA; D gene: TRBD2; CDR3 protein: CASSVIPLTSVSYNEQFF; CDR3 DNA: TGTGCCAGCAGCGTAATACCGCTTACTAGCGTTTCCTACAATGAGCAGTTCTTC
J gene: TRBJ2-5; V gene: TRBV12-3/TRBV12-4; clone size: NA; D gene: NA; CDR3 protein: CASSLWLNEQYF; CDR3 DNA: TGTGCCAGCAGTTTATGGTTAAATGAGCAGTACTTC
J gene: TRBJ2-7; V gene: TRBV28; clone size: NA; D gene: TRBD1; CDR3 protein: CASMGQNLLYEQYF; CDR3 DNA: TGTGCCAGCATGGGACAGAACCTACTCTACGAGCAGTACTTC
J gene: TRBJ1-4; V gene: TRBV6-5; clone size: few; D gene: NA; CDR3 protein: CASRNTGALNEKLFF; CDR3 DNA: TGTGCCAGCAGAAACACCGGGGCCTTAAATGAAAAACTGTTTTTT
J gene: TRBJ2-5; V gene: TRBV6-1; clone size: few; D gene: TRBD2; CDR3 protein: CASCLWTSGPQETQYF; CDR3 DNA: TGTGCCAGCTGCCTTTGGACTAGCGGTCCCCAAGAGACCCAGTACTTC
J gene: TRBJ1-3; V gene: TRBV4-1; clone size: NA; D gene: NA; CDR3 protein: CASSQERGRGNTVYF; CDR3 DNA: TGCGCCAGCAGCCAAGAAAGAGGGAGAGGAAACACCGTATATTTT
J gene: TRBJ2-7; V gene: TRBV3-1; clone size: NA; D gene: NA; CDR3 protein: CASSFSGGAHEQYF; CDR3 DNA: TGTGCCAGCAGCTTTTCCGGCGGGGCCCACGAGCAGTACTTC
J gene: TRBJ1-5; V gene: TRBV28; clone size: NA; D gene: TRBD1; CDR3 protein: CASSLGIDRAYQPQHF; CDR3 DNA: TGTGCCAGCAGTTTGGGGATAGACAGGGCTTATCAGCCCCAGCATTTT
J gene: TRBJ2-4; V gene: TRBV4-1; clone size: NA; D gene: TRBD2; CDR3 protein: CASSQRTSGGSKNIQYF; CDR3 DNA: TGCGCCAGCAGCCAAAGGACTAGCGGGGGGTCCAAAAACATTCAGTACTTC
J gene: TRBJ2-2; V gene: TRBV27; clone size: NA; D gene: TRBD2; CDR3 protein: CASHSGTSGSGTGELFF; CDR3 DNA: TGTGCCAGCCACTCCGGGACTAGCGGGAGTGGCACCGGGGAGCTGTTTTTT
J gene: TRBJ1-2; V gene: TRBV29-1; clone size: NA; D gene: TRBD1; CDR3 protein: CSVAGQGYGYTF; CDR3 DNA: TGCAGCGTTGCGGGACAGGGCTATGGCTACACCTTC
J gene: TRBJ1-5; V gene: TRBV12-3/TRBV12-4; clone size: few; D gene: NA; CDR3 protein: CASSSMSGGQPQHF; CDR3 DNA: TGTGCCAGCAGTTCGATGTCGGGGGGTCAGCCCCAGCATTTT
J gene: TRBJ1-2; V gene: TRBV10-3; clone size: many; D gene: NA; CDR3 protein: CAISGSESHGYTF; CDR3 DNA: TGTGCCATCAGTGGGAGCGAATCGCATGGCTACACCTTC
J gene: TRBJ2-1; V gene: TRBV28; clone size: NA; D gene: TRBD1; CDR3 protein: CASSLSDRVAGNEQFF; CDR3 DNA: TGTGCCAGCAGTCTCTCCGACAGGGTGGCTGGCAATGAGCAGTTCTTC
J gene: TRBJ2-3; V gene: TRBV7-8; clone size: NA; D gene: NA; CDR3 protein: CASSSRTVITTDTQYF; CDR3 DNA: TGTGCCAGCAGCTCAAGGACAGTCATCACAACAGATACGCAGTATTTT
J gene: TRBJ2-4; V gene: TRBV29-1; clone size: NA; D gene: NA; CDR3 protein: CSYIPTPAKNIQYF; CDR3 DNA: TGCAGCTACATCCCGACGCCAGCCAAAAACATTCAGTACTTC
J gene: TRBJ1-6; V gene: TRBV10-3; clone size: NA; D gene: NA; CDR3 protein: CAISESMAYNSPLHF; CDR3 DNA: TGTGCCATCAGTGAGTCGATGGCCTATAATTCACCCCTCCACTTT
J gene: TRBJ2-1; V gene: TRBV12-3/TRBV12-4; clone size: NA; D gene: TRBD2; CDR3 protein: CASTEWGGGASYNEQFF; CDR3 DNA: TGTGCCAGCACCGAATGGGGCGGGGGAGCGTCCTACAATGAGCAGTTCTTC
J gene: TRBJ1-4; V gene: TRBV2; clone size: NA; D gene: TRBD1; CDR3 protein: CASSGQGAPNEKLFF; CDR3 DNA: TGTGCCAGCAGTGGACAGGGGGCCCCTAATGAAAAACTGTTTTTT
J gene: TRBJ2-7; V gene: TRBV29-1; clone size: NA; D gene: TRBD2; CDR3 protein: CSVEVRLAGVYEQYF; CDR3 DNA: TGCAGCGTTGAGGTGCGACTAGCGGGAGTCTACGAGCAGTACTTC
J gene: TRBJ1-1; V gene: TRBV20-1; clone size: few; D gene: TRBD1; CDR3 protein: CSAYQGARTEAFF; CDR3 DNA: TGCAGTGCTTACCAGGGGGCGAGGACTGAAGCTTTCTTT